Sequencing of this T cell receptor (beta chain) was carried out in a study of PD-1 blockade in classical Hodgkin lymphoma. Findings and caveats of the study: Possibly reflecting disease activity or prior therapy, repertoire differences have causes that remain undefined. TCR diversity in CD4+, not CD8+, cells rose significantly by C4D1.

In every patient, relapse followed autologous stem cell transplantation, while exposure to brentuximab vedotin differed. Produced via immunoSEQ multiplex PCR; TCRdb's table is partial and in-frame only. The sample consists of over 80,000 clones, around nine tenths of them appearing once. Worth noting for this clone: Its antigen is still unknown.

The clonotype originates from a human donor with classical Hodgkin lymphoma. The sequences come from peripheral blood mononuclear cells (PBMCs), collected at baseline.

This CDR3 is CASSRGVTEAFF. The CDR3, as DNA: TGTGCCAGCAGTCGGGGCGTGACTGAAGCTTTCTTT. The chain joins TRBV6-5 to TRBJ1-1; TRBD1 might be the D (5 bases). CDR3 size: 12 residues. CDR1 and CDR2 (germline): MNHEY, SVGAGI. The V end lost 5 bases, the J end lost 5 bases, and 9 bases lay between the germline ends.